Below are 10 T cell receptor beta chains sequenced from a single sample in a study of blood T cell repertoires in COVID-19. Clones were sequenced by immunoSEQ multiplex PCR, and TCRdb holds only the in-frame ones, with some missing. Among 60,000 to 85,000 clones listed, 85% to 90% were seen once. Sequenced material: peripheral blood. The receptors originated from a woman in her forties or fifties with active COVID-19.

The chain couples TRBV2 to TRBJ2-3; 11 positions agree with TRBD2. The germline gives CDR1 SNHLY, CDR2 FYNNEI. The CDR3 extends over 15 amino acids. With 6 bases clipped from V and 2 bases from J, the junction kept 4 bases outside the gene matches. The CDR3 coding sequence is TGTGCCAGCAGCCTAGCGGGAGGTGTCACAGATACGCAGTATTTT. Protein sequence: CASSLAGGVTDTQYF.

The chain uses TRBV6-5 and TRBJ2-7; TRBD1 matches 11 bases. CDR3 length: 13 amino acids. Germline values: CDR1 MNHEY, CDR2 SVGAGI. The J segment lost 3 bases and the V segment lost 7 bases, leaving 2 bases of the junction unmatched. CDR3 coding DNA: TGTGCCAGCATGGGACAGGGGGGCTACGAGCAGTACTTC. It yields the protein CASMGQGGYEQYF.

This clone showed up just a few times. This rearrangement joins TRBV6-5 to TRBJ2-1, with 8 bases identical to TRBD1. V was pared by 2 bases and J by 6 bases, with 9 bases of the junction left unmatched. Looked up from germline, CDR1 is MNHEY and CDR2 is SVGAGI. This CDR3 has 16 residues. The CDR3 sequence: CASSYPGTGGVNEQFF. The CDR3 DNA reads as TGTGCCAGCAGTTACCCGGGGACAGGAGGGGTCAATGAGCAGTTCTTC.

The CDR3 is CASSHAGTGTNEQFF. The CDR3 coding sequence is TGTGCCAGCAGCCACGCCGGGACAGGGACAAATGAGCAGTTCTTC. The chain carries TRBV11-3 and TRBJ2-1, with 9 bases identical to TRBD1. CDR1 is SGHNT and CDR2 is YENEEA in the germline V gene. CDR3 length equals 15 residues. Trimming removed 5 bases from V and 7 bases from J; junction bases left unmatched: 9.

The V call is TRBV18, the J call TRBJ2-7, with D unclear. The V end lost 2 bases, the J end lost 4 bases, and 12 bases lay between the germline ends. The germline CDR1 and CDR2 sequences are KGHSH and LQKENI. This CDR3 region has 14 residues. CDR3 protein: CASSPGRMGYEQYF. CDR3 nucleotide sequence: TGTGCCAGCTCACCAGGCAGGATGGGTTACGAGCAGTACTTC.

J is TRBJ2-1 and V is TRBV29-1; 10 nucleotides line up with TRBD2. CDR1 is SQVTM, CDR2 ANQGSEA, per germline. V gave up 7 bases and J gave up 6 bases; unmatched junction bases: 12. The CDR3 sequence is 15 residues long. CDR3 DNA sequence: TGCAGCGGAGAAACCGGGACTAGCGTCGGCAATGAGCAGTTCTTC. Amino acid sequence: CSGETGTSVGNEQFF.

The rearrangement uses TRBV19 and TRBJ1-1; D is unresolved. Germline V gene data show CDR1 as LNHDA and CDR2 as SQIVND (reference sequence). V was shortened by 3 bases and J by 4 bases, with 12 bases between the two germline ends. The CDR3 runs 14 residues. This CDR3 is CASSIQAPGTEAFF. CDR3 nucleotides: TGTGCCAGTAGTATCCAGGCTCCCGGCACTGAAGCTTTCTTT.

The V and J genes are TRBV30 and TRBJ1-5; D might be TRBD1 (6 bases). This CDR3 is 16 amino acids long. V gave up 1 base and J gave up 1 base, with 14 bases separating them. CDR1 and CDR2 (germline): GTSNPN, SVGIG (reference sequence). This CDR3 is CAWSASDRSSNQPQHF. CDR3 DNA sequence: TGTGCCTGGAGTGCCTCGGACAGATCGAGCAATCAGCCCCAGCATTTT.

V and J are TRBV19 and TRBJ2-7, with 10 bases aligning to TRBD2. The CDR3 length is 15 residues. Germline V gene sequence: CDR1 LNHDA, CDR2 SQIVND (reference sequence). V was clipped by 4 bases and J by 3 bases; unmatched bases: 6. The chain's CDR3 is CASSTLAGADYEQYF. CDR3 nucleotides: TGTGCCAGTAGTACCCTAGCGGGAGCCGACTACGAGCAGTACTTC.

This clone was counted a single time. The gene calls are TRBV19 and TRBJ2-7; 13 bases line up with TRBD2. Germline V gene lookup returns CDR1 LNHDA and CDR2 SQIVND (reference sequence). The CDR3 contains 13 residues. V lost 8 bases and J lost 5; bases outside the gene matches: 3. Here the CDR3 reads CASSGLAGNEQYF. CDR3 DNA sequence: TGTGCCAGTTCGGGACTAGCGGGAAACGAGCAGTACTTC. Looking up the rest from reference TRBV19 and TRBJ2-7 gives the full variable domain: DGGITQSPKYLFRKEGQNVTLSCEQNLNHDAMYWYRQDPGQGLRLIYYSQIVNDFQKGDIAEGYSVSREKKESFPLTVTSAQKNPTAFYLCASSGLAGNEQYFGPGTRLTVT.